These T cell receptor beta chains were read from a single sample in a study of CD8+ T cells in alopecia areata. Method: immunoSEQ multiplex PCR; TCRdb's copy keeps in-frame clones and lacks some. The table has 180,000 or so clones, 40% to 65% seen once. The starting material was CD8+ T cells sorted from blood, obtained around week 54, from a patient treated with tofacitinib. These receptors originate from a human donor with alopecia areata. CDR3s include the opening cysteine and the closing phenylalanine or tryptophan. A D gene is named only where the DNA matches it firmly. A clone size is listed for some rows: how often the clone was seen (once, few, many), or a class if it is expanded.

abundance,d_gene,j_gene,v_gene,len,CDR3aa,CDR3nt
few,-,TRBJ2-3,TRBV11-2,16,CASRLQGGSPTDTQYF,TGTGCCAGCAGGTTGCAGGGGGGGTCGCCCACAGATACGCAGTATTTT
-,-,TRBJ1-2,TRBV6-5,14,CASSYSVGGNGYTF,TGTGCCAGCAGTTACTCGGTCGGGGGCAATGGCTACACCTTC
few,-,TRBJ2-5,TRBV29-1,15,CSVAGTTILQETQYF,TGCAGCGTTGCCGGTACGACAATCCTACAAGAGACCCAGTACTTC
few,-,TRBJ2-1,TRBV6-1,11,CASRKYNEQFF,TGTGCCAGCAGGAAATACAATGAGCAGTTCTTC
-,TRBD1,TRBJ1-6,TRBV9,16,CASSVGGDRGSSPLHF,TGTGCCAGCAGCGTAGGAGGTGACAGGGGGAGTTCACCCCTCCACTTT
-,-,TRBJ1-5,TRBV7-2,15,CASSSRRFSNQPQHF,TGTGCCAGCAGCAGTCGACGGTTTAGCAATCAGCCCCAGCATTTT
-,-,TRBJ2-7,TRBV4-1,13,CASSQVGKYEQYF,TGCGCCAGCAGCCAAGTGGGGAAGTACGAGCAGTACTTC
-,TRBD1,TRBJ2-7,TRBV19,14,CASSNRDRGYEQYF,TGTGCCAGTAGTAATCGGGACAGGGGCTACGAGCAGTACTTC
-,-,TRBJ2-7,TRBV4-1,13,CASSRRSSYEQYF,TGCGCCAGCAGCCGCAGGAGCTCCTACGAGCAGTACTTC
once,-,TRBJ2-2,TRBV9,13,CASSGRTAGELFF,TGTGCCAGCAGCGGAAGGACAGCCGGGGAGCTGTTTTTT
-,-,TRBJ2-2,TRBV25-1,16,CASSESHTSDTGELFF,TGTGCCAGCAGTGAATCCCACACATCGGACACCGGGGAGCTGTTTTTT
-,-,TRBJ2-3,TRBV30,14,CAWSVSLATDTQYF,TGTGCCTGGAGTGTAAGTCTAGCGACAGATACGCAGTATTTT
-,-,TRBJ1-5,TRBV13,15,CASSLGHDSNQPQHF,TGTGCCAGCAGCTTAGGACACGATAGCAATCAGCCCCAGCATTTT
-,-,TRBJ2-1,TRBV7-8,15,CASTPEGGQYNEQFF,TGTGCCAGCACTCCCGAAGGGGGGCAGTACAATGAGCAGTTCTTC
-,-,TRBJ2-1,TRBV11-2,13,CASSSDGGNEQFF,TGTGCCAGCAGCTCCGACGGGGGCAATGAGCAGTTCTTC
-,-,TRBJ2-1,TRBV6-5,15,CASSSPLESYNEQFF,TGTGCCAGCAGTTCTCCTCTAGAATCCTACAATGAGCAGTTCTTC
few,-,TRBJ2-3,TRBV27,14,CASTSGGGTDTQYF,TGTGCCAGCACCTCGGGTGGGGGCACAGATACGCAGTATTTT
-,-,TRBJ1-1,TRBV13,14,CASSLGTVHTEAFF,TGTGCCAGCAGCTTAGGGACAGTCCATACTGAAGCTTTCTTT
-,TRBD1,TRBJ2-1,TRBV27,13,CASSGTGDNEQFF,TGTGCCAGCAGTGGGACAGGGGACAATGAGCAGTTCTTC